The T cell receptor (beta chain) described here comes from a study of identifying expanded T cells in peripheral blood. Measured with immunoSEQ multiplex PCR; TCRdb has only the in-frame clones, and not every one. The sample has approximately 100,000 clones; around 89% are singletons. Collection occurred without any documented infections or immune events in donors. With respect to this clone: Its antigen is still unknown.

Study-wide findings and caveats: Technical replicates showed around 1.3 changed clones; around two weeks roughly 16; four weeks 19. Roughly two-week clone count variance significantly increased as total template count grew.

Germline V gene data show CDR1 as SGHTA and CDR2 as FQGNSA. Between the trimmed V and J ends, which lost 0 bases and 6 bases, there was a span of 4 bases. This CDR3 spans 12 amino acids. The TCR was taken from a person aged 18 to 75 in good health. The chain carries TRBV7-2 and TRBJ2-3; D unresolved. Sequencing was carried out using blood. CDR3 nucleotides: TGTGCCAGCAGCTTAGCGGAGGATACGCAGTATTTT. Translating gives CASSLAEDTQYF.